This T cell receptor beta chain was identified during a study of blood T cells in healthy people across ages. As concerns this clonotype: Its antigen is currently unknown.

The study's findings and limits: Per million T cells, TCR beta diversity dropped roughly linearly as age increased.

CDR1 and CDR2 (germline): LNHNV, YYDKDF (reference sequence). Trimming removed 6 bases from V and 2 bases from J, with 10 bases in between. This CDR3 has 13 amino acids. A second 7 to 11 cycle PCR used barcoded and J-beta primers. TCRdb re-analysed the 5' RACE reads in MiXCR, keeping a single row per CDR3 protein. This sample has some 560,000 distinct CDR3 sequences, with roughly a quarter found just once. The data were also submitted as part of a second study, on T cells of mothers and their children. From that second work: For the second PCR, the M1S primer put in sample barcodes and 2-4 random nucleotides.

This chain uses TRBV15 with TRBJ2-5; D is unclear. This TCR was recovered from a boy between 2 and 10 years old in good health. Sequenced: blood. CDR3 sequence (DNA): TGTGCCACCAGGCGAGGTCTTCAAGAGACCCAGTACTTC. Its translation: CATRRGLQETQYF.